This T cell receptor (beta chain) emerged from a study of blood T cells in healthy people across ages. Study context: Template switching recovered approximately one barcoded beta molecule for every two T cells. General observations from the study: TCR beta diversity tracked closely with naive T cell percentage.

V was pared by 4 bases and J by 7 bases, with 10 bases of the junction left unmatched. Per the germline V gene, CDR1 is SGDLS and CDR2 is YYNGEE. The CDR3 consists of 15 residues. This clonotype was seen a few times. Its antigen is unidentified. The second PCR ran about 7 to 12 cycles with a sample-barcoded 5' primer and J-beta primers. TCRdb analysed the 5' RACE reads with MiXCR anew, one entry per CDR3 protein. The sample contains fewer than 800,000 distinct CDR3 sequences, approximately 21% of which appear only once. This receptor was obtained from a man in his 70s in good health. This chain links TRBV9 with TRBJ1-4; 7 bases map to TRBD1. Specimen: blood. The CDR3 spells CASSSSTGLGEKLFF. CDR3 sequence (DNA): TGTGCCAGCAGCTCCTCGACAGGGTTGGGTGAAAAACTGTTTTTT.